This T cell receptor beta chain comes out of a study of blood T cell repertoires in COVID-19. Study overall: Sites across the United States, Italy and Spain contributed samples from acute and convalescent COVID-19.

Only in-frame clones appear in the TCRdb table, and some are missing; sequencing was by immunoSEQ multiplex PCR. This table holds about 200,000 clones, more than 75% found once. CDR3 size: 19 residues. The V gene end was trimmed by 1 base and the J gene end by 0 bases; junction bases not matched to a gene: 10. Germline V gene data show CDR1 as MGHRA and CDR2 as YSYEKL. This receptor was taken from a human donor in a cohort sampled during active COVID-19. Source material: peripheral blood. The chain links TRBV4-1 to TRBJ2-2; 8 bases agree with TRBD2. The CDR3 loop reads CASSQVSVRGDPNTGELFF. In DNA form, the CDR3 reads TGCGCCAGCAGCCAAGTCTCGGTGCGGGGGGACCCGAACACCGGGGAGCTGTTTTTT.